This is a list of T cell receptor beta chains from one sample in a study of blood T cell repertoires in COVID-19. Produced via immunoSEQ multiplex PCR; TCRdb's table is partial and in-frame only. The table includes about 270,000 clones, approximately 85% detected once. Sequenced: PBMCs or T cells enriched from blood (not recorded which). The receptors come from a woman between 50 and 59 years old with acute COVID-19. CDR3s leave out the opening cysteine and the closing phenylalanine or tryptophan.

>TRBV24-1|11
ATSDAYRDEQF
>TRBV3-1/TRBV3-2|12
ASSQEVRGQPQH
>TRBV6-5|12
ASSPRGMNNEQF
>TRBV7-9|11
ASSLETGLGAF
>TRBV6-5|13
ASGRVGQGTDTIY
>TRBV19|15
ASSVRQGWGANQPQH
>TRBV19|11
ATKTSLNQPQH
>TRBV11-3|12
ASSQGQPGTEAF
>TRBV7-2|13
ASSLDRGQGYGYT
>TRBV11-2|17
ASSLVASGILRVNSPLH
>TRBV5-6|14
ASSPGQLRTNEKLF
>TRBV30|12
AWTSDRGGQPQH
>TRBV19|13
ASTEYGGAKETQY